These T cell receptor beta chains were read from a single sample in a study of T-cell memory formation after mild COVID-19. MiXCR, run by TCRdb on the 5' RACE reads, gives a single entry per CDR3 protein. The data show 50,000 or so distinct CDR3 sequences, 10% to 15% seen once. The sample consisted of PBMCs or a T cell subset sorted from them (not recorded which). The receptors here all came from a man younger than 35 who had mild COVID-19 (a few samples of this study predate the infection). Cell type and time point are not known. Both conserved end residues are part of each CDR3. Each record gives: V gene, D gene, J gene, clone size, CDR3 DNA, CDR3 protein. The D gene is left open where the match is weak. Clone size is stated in some rows and not others, as once, few, many or a class when expanded.

>TRBV7-2|TRBD2|TRBJ2-5|many
TGTGCCACTCTCATTAGCGGGGGGGTTCAAGAGACCCAGTACTTC
CATLISGGVQETQYF
>TRBV6-2/TRBV6-3|.|TRBJ2-6|few
TGTGCCAGCAGACAAAGTCCTGGGGCCAACGTCCTGACTTTC
CASRQSPGANVLTF
>TRBV7-8|.|TRBJ2-1|.
TGTGCCAGCAGCCCGGGTGGCGGGGGCTTATACAATGAGCAGTTCTTC
CASSPGGGGLYNEQFF
>TRBV4-2|.|TRBJ2-4|few
TGTGCCAGCAGCCTGGACAGAAACATTCAGTACTTC
CASSLDRNIQYF
>TRBV6-5|.|TRBJ2-7|many
TGTGCCAGCACCCCCCTGGGCACCTACGAGCAGTACTTC
CASTPLGTYEQYF
>TRBV5-1|.|TRBJ2-3|.
TGCGCCAGCAGCCCTAGTACTACCCACACAGATACGCAGTATTTT
CASSPSTTHTDTQYF
>TRBV7-9|TRBD1|TRBJ1-2|few
TGTGCCAGCAGCCCGTGGACAGGATCTTATGGCTACACCTTC
CASSPWTGSYGYTF
>TRBV5-1|TRBD2|TRBJ2-7|medium-sized
TGCGCCAGCAGCTTGGAGACTAGCGGCTACGAGCAGTACTTC
CASSLETSGYEQYF
>TRBV6-5|.|TRBJ2-3|few
TGTGCCAGCATGGGAAGACAGGGCACAGATACGCAGTATTTT
CASMGRQGTDTQYF
>TRBV24-1|TRBD2|TRBJ2-3|.
TGTGCCACCAGTGACACGCGGGGGTACGGAGATACGCAGTATTTT
CATSDTRGYGDTQYF
>TRBV4-2|TRBD1|TRBJ1-1|.
TGTGCCAGCAGCCGACTGGGACAGTTTAGAGAAGCTTTCTTT
CASSRLGQFREAFF
>TRBV20-1|TRBD1|TRBJ2-1|.
TGCAGTGCTCTCGGGACAGGGGGCTACAATGAGCAGTTCTTC
CSALGTGGYNEQFF
>TRBV6-2/TRBV6-3|TRBD1|TRBJ2-7|few
TGTGCCAGCAGTCTCAGGGGGCACTACGAGCAGTACTTC
CASSLRGHYEQYF
>TRBV20-1|.|TRBJ2-5|few
TGCAGTGTCCAGATGGATTTGATGGGGCAAGCGGAGACCCAGTACTTC
CSVQMDLMGQAETQYF
>TRBV4-3|TRBD1|TRBJ1-1|.
TGCGCCAGCATCCAAGAAATGGAGGGGGCGAGTCCGGCTTTCTTT
CASIQEMEGASPAFF
>TRBV5-1|TRBD1|TRBJ2-4|few
TGCGCCAGCAGCTTGGAGACAGGGTCCGTCCACATTCAGTACTTC
CASSLETGSVHIQYF
>TRBV7-2|TRBD2|TRBJ2-2|.
TGTGCCAGCAGCTTGCAGGGACTAGCGGTCACCGGGGAGCTGTTTTTT
CASSLQGLAVTGELFF
>TRBV20-1|.|TRBJ1-3|few
TGCAGTGCTGGGACCACATCGGGCCCCGGCGGAAACACCATATATTTT
CSAGTTSGPGGNTIYF
>TRBV7-9|TRBD1|TRBJ2-5|.
TGTGCCAGCAGCTTCGCAGGGGGCGACGAGACCCAGTACTTC
CASSFAGGDETQYF
>TRBV7-2|.|TRBJ2-1|.
TGTGCCAGCAGCTTCTGGGGGCGCGAGCAGTTCTTC
CASSFWGREQFF
>TRBV12-3/TRBV12-4|TRBD2|TRBJ2-3|.
TGTGCCGGAGCGGGGGGCGGGCCCTCAGATACGCAGTATTTT
CAGAGGGPSDTQYF
>TRBV7-2|.|TRBJ2-5|.
TGTGCCAGCAGCCAAATGACCGGGACATCGGAGACCCAGTACTTC
CASSQMTGTSETQYF
>TRBV7-2|.|TRBJ1-6|few
TGTGCCAGCAGCTTAGCCGGGATTGCTAGACTTCTCCACTTT
CASSLAGIARLLHF
>TRBV2|.|TRBJ2-6|few
TGTGCCAGCAGCTTCGCGGCCAACGTCCTGACTTTC
CASSFAANVLTF
>TRBV7-2|.|TRBJ2-5|.
TGTGCCAGCAGCTCCACGGGCCTCCAAGAGACCCAGTACTTC
CASSSTGLQETQYF
>TRBV4-3|.|TRBJ1-2|many
TGCGCCAGCAGCCAGTCGGGTGATGGCTACACCTTC
CASSQSGDGYTF
>TRBV15|.|TRBJ1-4|many
TGTGCCACCAGCAGAGATCGGGGCTGGGATGAAAAACTGTTTTTT
CATSRDRGWDEKLFF
>TRBV5-5|.|TRBJ1-4|few
TGTGCCAGCAGCTTTACGGGGGTAAATGAAAAACTGTTTTTT
CASSFTGVNEKLFF
>TRBV4-2|.|TRBJ2-3|many
TGTGCCAGCAGCCAAGAGGGTAGCCCAGATACGCAGTATTTT
CASSQEGSPDTQYF
>TRBV7-3|.|TRBJ2-3|many
TGTGCCAGCAGCGCCGCAGATACGCAGTATTTT
CASSAADTQYF